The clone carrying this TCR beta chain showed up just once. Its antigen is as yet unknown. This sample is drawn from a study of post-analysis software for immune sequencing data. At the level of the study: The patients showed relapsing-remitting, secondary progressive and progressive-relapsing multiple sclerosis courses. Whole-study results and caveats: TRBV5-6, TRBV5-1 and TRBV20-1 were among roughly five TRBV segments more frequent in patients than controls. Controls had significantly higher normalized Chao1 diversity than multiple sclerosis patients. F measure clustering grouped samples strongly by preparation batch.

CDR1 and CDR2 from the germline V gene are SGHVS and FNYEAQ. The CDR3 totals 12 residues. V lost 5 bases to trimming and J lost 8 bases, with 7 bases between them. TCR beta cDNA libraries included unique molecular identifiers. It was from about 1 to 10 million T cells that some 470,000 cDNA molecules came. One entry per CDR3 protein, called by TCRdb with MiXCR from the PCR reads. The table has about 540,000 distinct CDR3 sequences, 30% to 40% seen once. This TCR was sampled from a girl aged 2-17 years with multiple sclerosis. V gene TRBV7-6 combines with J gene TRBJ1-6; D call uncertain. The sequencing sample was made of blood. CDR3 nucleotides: TGTGCCAGCAGCGCGCCCGATTCACCCCTCCACTTT. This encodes CASSAPDSPLHF.